This T cell receptor (beta chain) was sequenced in a study of control samples from healthy donors and cancer patients. Germline CDR1 is WNHNN and CDR2 is SYGVQD (reference sequence). The length of the CDR3 is 15 residues. J lost 2 bases, V lost 6 bases, and 4 bases had no gene match. Only in-frame clones appear in the TCRdb table, and some are missing; sequencing was by immunoSEQ multiplex PCR. This table has tens of thousands of clones, just under 90% appearing once. The chain has TRBV10-1 and TRBJ1-4; 9 bases are a match to TRBD1. This TCR was sampled from a middle-aged man in good health. The sequencing sample was made of blood. As DNA, the CDR3 is TGCGCCAGCAGCGGGACAGGGACCACTAATGAAAAACTGTTTTTT. Translated: CASSGTGTTNEKLFF.